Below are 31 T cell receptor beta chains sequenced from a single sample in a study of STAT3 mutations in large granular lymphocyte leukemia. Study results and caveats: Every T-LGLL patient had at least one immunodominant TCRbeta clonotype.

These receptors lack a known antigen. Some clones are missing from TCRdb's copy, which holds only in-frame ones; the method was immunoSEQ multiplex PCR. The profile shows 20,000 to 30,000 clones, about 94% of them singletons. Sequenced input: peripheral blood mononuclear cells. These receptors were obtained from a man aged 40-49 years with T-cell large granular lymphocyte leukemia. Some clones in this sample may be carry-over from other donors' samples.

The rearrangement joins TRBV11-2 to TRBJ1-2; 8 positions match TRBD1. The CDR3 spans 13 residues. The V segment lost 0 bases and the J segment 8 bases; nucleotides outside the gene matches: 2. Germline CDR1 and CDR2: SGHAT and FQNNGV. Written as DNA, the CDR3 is TGTGCCAGCAGCTTAGACAGGGGGCAAGGCTACACCTTC. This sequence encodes CASSLDRGQGYTF.

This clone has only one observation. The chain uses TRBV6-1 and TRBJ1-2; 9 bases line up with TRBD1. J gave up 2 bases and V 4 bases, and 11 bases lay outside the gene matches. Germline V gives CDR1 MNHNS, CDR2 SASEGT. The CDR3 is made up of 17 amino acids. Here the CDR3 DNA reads TGTGCCAGCAGTGGGGGAGGACAGGGGTCAGGCAACTATGGCTACACCTTC. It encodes CASSGGGQGSGNYGYTF.

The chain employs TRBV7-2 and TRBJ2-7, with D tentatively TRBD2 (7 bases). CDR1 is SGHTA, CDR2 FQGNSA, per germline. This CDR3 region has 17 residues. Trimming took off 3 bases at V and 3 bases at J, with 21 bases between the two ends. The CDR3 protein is CASSFSSGATSDYEQYF. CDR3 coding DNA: TGTGCCAGCAGCTTCTCTTCGGGGGCTACTAGCGACTACGAGCAGTACTTC. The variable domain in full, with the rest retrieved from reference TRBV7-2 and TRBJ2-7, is GAGVSQSPSNKVTEKGKDVELRCDPISGHTALYWYRQSLGQGLEFLIYFQGNSAPDKSGLPSDRFSAERTGGSVSTLTIQRTQQEDSAVYLCASSFSSGATSDYEQYFGPGTRLTVT.

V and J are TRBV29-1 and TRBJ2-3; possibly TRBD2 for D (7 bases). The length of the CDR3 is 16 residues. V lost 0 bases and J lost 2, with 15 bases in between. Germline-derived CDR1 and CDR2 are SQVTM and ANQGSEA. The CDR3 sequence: CSVEDLGGQDTDTQYF. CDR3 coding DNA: TGCAGCGTTGAAGATCTGGGGGGGCAGGACACAGATACGCAGTATTTT.

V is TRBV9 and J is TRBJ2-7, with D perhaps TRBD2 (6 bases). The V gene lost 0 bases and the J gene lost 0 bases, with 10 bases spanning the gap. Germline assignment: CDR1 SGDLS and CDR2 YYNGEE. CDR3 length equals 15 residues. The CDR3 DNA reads TGTGCCAGCAGCGTAGCGGGACTCAGCTCCTACGAGCAGTACTTC. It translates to CASSVAGLSSYEQYF.

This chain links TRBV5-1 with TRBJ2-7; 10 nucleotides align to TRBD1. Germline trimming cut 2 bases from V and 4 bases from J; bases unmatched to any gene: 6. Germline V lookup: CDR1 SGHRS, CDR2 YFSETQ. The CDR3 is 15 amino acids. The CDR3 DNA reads TGCGCCAGCAGCTTAGGGACAGGGGACCTATACGAGCAGTACTTC. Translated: CASSLGTGDLYEQYF. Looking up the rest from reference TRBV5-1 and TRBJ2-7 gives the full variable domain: KAGVTQTPRYLIKTRGQQVTLSCSPISGHRSVSWYQQTPGQGLQFLFEYFSETQRNKGNFPGRFSGRQFSNSRSEMNVSTLELGDSALYLCASSLGTGDLYEQYFGPGTRLTVT.

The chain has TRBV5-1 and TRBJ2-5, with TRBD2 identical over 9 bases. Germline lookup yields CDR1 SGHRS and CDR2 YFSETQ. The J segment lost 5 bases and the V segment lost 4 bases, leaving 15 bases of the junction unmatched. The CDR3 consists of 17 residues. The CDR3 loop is CASSPAWARGGRETQYF. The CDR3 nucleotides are TGCGCCAGCAGCCCGGCCTGGGCGCGGGGGGGCCGGGAGACCCAGTACTTC.

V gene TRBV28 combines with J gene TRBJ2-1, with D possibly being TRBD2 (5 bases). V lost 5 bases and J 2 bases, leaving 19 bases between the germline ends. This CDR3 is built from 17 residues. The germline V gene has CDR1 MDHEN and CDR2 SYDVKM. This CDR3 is CASSLPLLADTYNEQFF. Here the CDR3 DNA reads TGTGCCAGCAGTCTCCCCCTCCTAGCAGACACCTACAATGAGCAGTTCTTC.

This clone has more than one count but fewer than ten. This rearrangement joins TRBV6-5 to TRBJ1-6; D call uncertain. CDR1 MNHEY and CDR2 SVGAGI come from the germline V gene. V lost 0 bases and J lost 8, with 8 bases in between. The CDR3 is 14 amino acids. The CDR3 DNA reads TGTGCCAGCAGTTACTCAAAGAGGGATTCACCCCTCCACTTT. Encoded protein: CASSYSKRDSPLHF.

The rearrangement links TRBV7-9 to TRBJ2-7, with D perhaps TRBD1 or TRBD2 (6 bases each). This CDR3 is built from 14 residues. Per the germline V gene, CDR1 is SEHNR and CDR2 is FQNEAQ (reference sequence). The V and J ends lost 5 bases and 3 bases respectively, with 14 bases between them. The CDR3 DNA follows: TGTGCCAGCAGCCCTGGGGGGCAGATCTACGAGCAGTACTTC. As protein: CASSPGGQIYEQYF. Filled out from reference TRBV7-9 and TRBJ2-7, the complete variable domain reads DTGVSQNPRHKITKRGQNVTFRCDPISEHNRLYWYRQTLGQGPEFLTYFQNEAQLEKSRLLSDRFSAERPKGSFSTLEIQRTEQGDSAMYLCASSPGGQIYEQYFGPGTRLTVT.

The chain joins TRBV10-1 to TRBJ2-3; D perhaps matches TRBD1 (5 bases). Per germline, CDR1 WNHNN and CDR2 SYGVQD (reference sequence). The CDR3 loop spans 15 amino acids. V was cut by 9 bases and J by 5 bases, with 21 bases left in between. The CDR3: CARKRTGLILDTQYF. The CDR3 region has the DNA TGCGCCAGAAAAAGAACAGGTCTAATTTTAGATACGCAGTATTTT.

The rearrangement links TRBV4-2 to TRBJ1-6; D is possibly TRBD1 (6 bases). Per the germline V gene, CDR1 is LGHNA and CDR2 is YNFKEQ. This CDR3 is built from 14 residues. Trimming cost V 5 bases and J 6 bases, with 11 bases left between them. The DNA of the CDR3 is TGTGCCAGCAGCATACAGGGTGTTAATTCACCCCTCCACTTT. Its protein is CASSIQGVNSPLHF.

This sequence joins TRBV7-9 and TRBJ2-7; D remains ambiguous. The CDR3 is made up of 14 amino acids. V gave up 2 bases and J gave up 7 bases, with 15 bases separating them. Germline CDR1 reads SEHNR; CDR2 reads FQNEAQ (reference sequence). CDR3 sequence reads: CASSLYGQLGEQYF. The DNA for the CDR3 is TGTGCCAGCAGCTTATACGGTCAGTTAGGGGAGCAGTACTTC.

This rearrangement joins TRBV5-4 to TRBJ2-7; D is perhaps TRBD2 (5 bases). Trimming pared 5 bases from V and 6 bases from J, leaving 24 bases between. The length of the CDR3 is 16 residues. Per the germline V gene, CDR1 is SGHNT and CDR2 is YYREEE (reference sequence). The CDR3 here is CASRYAGSGPTGEQYF. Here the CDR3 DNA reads TGTGCCAGCAGGTATGCGGGTAGTGGTCCTACCGGCGAGCAGTACTTC.

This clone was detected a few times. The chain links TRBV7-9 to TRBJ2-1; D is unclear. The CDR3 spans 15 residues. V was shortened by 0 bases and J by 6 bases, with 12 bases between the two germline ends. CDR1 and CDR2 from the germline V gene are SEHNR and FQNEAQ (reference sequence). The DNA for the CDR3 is TGTGCCAGCAGCTTAGCAAGGACCCAAAGCAATGAGCAGTTCTTC. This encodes CASSLARTQSNEQFF. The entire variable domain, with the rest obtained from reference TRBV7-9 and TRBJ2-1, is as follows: DTGVSQNPRHKITKRGQNVTFRCDPISEHNRLYWYRQTLGQGPEFLTYFQNEAQLEKSRLLSDRFSAERPKGSFSTLEIQRTEQGDSAMYLCASSLARTQSNEQFFGPGTRLTVL.

For the CDR3, the DNA is TGCAGCGTAGCACGGGGGGCTGAAGCTTTCTTT. Protein sequence: CSVARGAEAFF. The rearrangement links TRBV29-1 to TRBJ1-1, with D perhaps TRBD1 (5 bases). Germline V gene data show CDR1 as SQVTM and CDR2 as ANQGSEA. Trimming pared 6 bases from V and 6 bases from J, leaving 11 bases between. This CDR3 comprises 11 residues.

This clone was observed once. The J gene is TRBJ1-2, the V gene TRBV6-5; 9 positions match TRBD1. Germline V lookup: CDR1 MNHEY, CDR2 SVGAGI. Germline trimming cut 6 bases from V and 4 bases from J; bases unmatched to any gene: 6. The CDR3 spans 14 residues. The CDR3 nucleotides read TGTGCCAGCAGCGGACAGGGGTTGGGCTATGGCTACACCTTC. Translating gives CASSGQGLGYGYTF.

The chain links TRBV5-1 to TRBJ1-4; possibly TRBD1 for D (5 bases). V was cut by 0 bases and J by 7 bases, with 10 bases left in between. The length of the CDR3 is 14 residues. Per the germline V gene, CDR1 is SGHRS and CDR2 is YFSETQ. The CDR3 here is CASSLGQGSEKLFF. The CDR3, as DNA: TGCGCCAGCAGCTTGGGCCAGGGTAGTGAAAAACTGTTTTTT.

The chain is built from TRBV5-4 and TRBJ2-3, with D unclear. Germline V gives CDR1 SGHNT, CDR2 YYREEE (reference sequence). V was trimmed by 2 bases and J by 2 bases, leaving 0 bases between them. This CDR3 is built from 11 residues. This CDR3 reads CASSFTDTQYF. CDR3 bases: TGTGCCAGCAGCTTCACAGATACGCAGTATTTT.

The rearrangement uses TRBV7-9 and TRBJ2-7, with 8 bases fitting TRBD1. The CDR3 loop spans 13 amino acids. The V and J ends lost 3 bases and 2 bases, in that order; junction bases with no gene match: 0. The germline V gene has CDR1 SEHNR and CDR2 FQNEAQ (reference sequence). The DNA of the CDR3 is TGTGCCAGCAGCTTGGACAGGGCCTACGAGCAGTACTTC. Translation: CASSLDRAYEQYF.

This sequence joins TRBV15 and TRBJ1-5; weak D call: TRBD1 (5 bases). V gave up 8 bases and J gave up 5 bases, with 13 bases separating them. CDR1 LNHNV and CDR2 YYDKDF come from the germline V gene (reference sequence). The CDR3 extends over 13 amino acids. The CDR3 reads CATSDLGDQPQHF. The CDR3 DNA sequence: TGTGCCACCTCTGACCTAGGGGATCAGCCCCAGCATTTT.

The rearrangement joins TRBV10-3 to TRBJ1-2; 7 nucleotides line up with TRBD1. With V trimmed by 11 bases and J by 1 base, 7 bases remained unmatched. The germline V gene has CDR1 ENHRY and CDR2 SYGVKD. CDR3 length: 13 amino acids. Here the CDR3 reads CASRQGGNYGYTF. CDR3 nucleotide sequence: TGTGCCTCAAGACAGGGAGGTAACTATGGCTACACCTTC.

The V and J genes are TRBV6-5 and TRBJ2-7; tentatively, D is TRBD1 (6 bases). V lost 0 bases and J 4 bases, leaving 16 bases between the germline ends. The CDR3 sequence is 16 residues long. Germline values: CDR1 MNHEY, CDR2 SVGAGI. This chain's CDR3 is CASSYSAGARVYEQYF. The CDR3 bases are TGTGCCAGCAGTTACTCTGCAGGGGCAAGGGTATACGAGCAGTACTTC.

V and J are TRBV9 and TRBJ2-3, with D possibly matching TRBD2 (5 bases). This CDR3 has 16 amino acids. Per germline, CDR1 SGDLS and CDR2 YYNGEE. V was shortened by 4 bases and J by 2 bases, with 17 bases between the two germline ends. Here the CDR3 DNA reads TGTGCCAGCAGCCGACGGGAACCATTGCTCACAGATACGCAGTATTTT. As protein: CASSRREPLLTDTQYF.

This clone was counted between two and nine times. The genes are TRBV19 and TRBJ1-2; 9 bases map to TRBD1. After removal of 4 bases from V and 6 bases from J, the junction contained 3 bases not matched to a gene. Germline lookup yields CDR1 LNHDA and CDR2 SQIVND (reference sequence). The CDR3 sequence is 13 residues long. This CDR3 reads CASSTGQGHGYTF. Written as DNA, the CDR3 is TGTGCCAGTAGTACGGGACAGGGTCATGGCTACACCTTC. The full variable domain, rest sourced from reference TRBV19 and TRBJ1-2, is DGGITQSPKYLFRKEGQNVTLSCEQNLNHDAMYWYRQDPGQGLRLIYYSQIVNDFQKGDIAEGYSVSREKKESFPLTVTSAQKNPTAFYLCASSTGQGHGYTFGSGTRLTVV.

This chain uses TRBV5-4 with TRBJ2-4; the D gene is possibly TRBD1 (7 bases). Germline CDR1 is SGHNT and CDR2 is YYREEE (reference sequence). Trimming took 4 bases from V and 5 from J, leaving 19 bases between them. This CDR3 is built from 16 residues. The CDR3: CASSDGGDSLENIQYF. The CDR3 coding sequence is TGTGCCAGCAGCGATGGAGGGGACAGCCTGGAAAACATTCAGTACTTC.

This chain's CDR3 is CASRRPSGYEQYF. CDR3 DNA: TGTGCCAGCAGGAGGCCCTCCGGCTACGAGCAGTACTTC. The rearrangement links TRBV6-5 to TRBJ2-7; D is unclear. The CDR3 has 13 residues. Trimming took 6 bases from V and 3 from J, leaving 12 bases between them. Germline CDR1 MNHEY, CDR2 SVGAGI.

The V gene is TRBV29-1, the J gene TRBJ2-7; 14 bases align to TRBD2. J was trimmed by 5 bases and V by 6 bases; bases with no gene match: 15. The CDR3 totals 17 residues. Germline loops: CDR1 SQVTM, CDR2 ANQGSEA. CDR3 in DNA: TGCAGCGTCGCCGGGACGGGACTAGCGGGGGACGAGAACGAGCAGTACTTC. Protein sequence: CSVAGTGLAGDENEQYF.

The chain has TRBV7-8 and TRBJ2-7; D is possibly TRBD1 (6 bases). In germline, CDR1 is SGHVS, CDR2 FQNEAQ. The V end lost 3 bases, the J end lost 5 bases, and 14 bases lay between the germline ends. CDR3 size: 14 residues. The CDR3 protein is CASSFAQGGDEQYF. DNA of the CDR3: TGTGCCAGCAGCTTTGCACAGGGCGGCGACGAGCAGTACTTC.

This CDR3 is CASSLAGLQSPLHF. As DNA, the CDR3 is TGTGCCAGCAGCTTGGCCGGCCTCCAGTCACCCCTCCACTTT. The gene calls are TRBV5-5 and TRBJ1-6; D gene ambiguous. Trimming cost V 0 bases and J 10 bases, with 11 bases left between them. This CDR3 contains 14 residues. Germline V gene sequence: CDR1 SGHKS, CDR2 YYEKEE (reference sequence).

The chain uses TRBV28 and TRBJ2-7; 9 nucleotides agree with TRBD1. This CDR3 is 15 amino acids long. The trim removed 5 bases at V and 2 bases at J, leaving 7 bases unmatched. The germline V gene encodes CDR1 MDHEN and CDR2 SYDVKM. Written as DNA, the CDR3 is TGTGCCAGCAGTACCCAGGACAGGGGTCCCTACGAGCAGTACTTC. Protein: CASSTQDRGPYEQYF.